This is a list of T cell receptor beta chains from one sample in a study of shared clonotypes between healthy human individuals. The table came from immunoSEQ multiplex PCR; TCRdb's copy has only in-frame clones and leaves some out. The sample holds about 560,000 clones, 70% to 80% seen once. Sequencing used PBMCs. The receptors were sampled from a middle-aged woman in good health. Some clones in this sample may be carry-over from other donors' samples. The CDR3 runs from the conserved cysteine through the conserved F or W. Fields, in order: J gene, V gene, CDR3 length, clone size, D gene, CDR3 protein, CDR3 DNA. The D gene is left open where the match is weak. Expanded clones are given a class, and other clones once, few, many or no size at all.

>TRBJ2-1|TRBV5-6|15|.|TRBD2
CASSSTSGSNNEQFF
TGTGCCAGCAGCTCGACTAGCGGGAGCAACAATGAGCAGTTCTTC
>TRBJ1-2|TRBV29-1|13|many|.
CSVEDVGPEGYTF
TGCAGCGTTGAAGATGTGGGACCGGAGGGCTACACCTTC
>TRBJ2-3|TRBV2|15|.|TRBD2
CASSERAGGIDTQYF
TGTGCCAGCAGTGAACGAGCGGGAGGGATAGATACGCAGTATTTT
>TRBJ2-1|TRBV7-8|15|.|.
CASSLTSGGGSEQFF
TGTGCCAGCAGCTTGACCAGCGGTGGGGGCAGTGAGCAGTTCTTC
>TRBJ2-5|TRBV30|17|.|TRBD2
CAWSVWGTSGAGETQYF
TGTGCCTGGAGTGTATGGGGGACTAGCGGAGCCGGAGAGACCCAGTACTTC
>TRBJ1-5|TRBV2|16|once|.
CASTETRYGTNQPQHF
TGTGCCAGCACTGAGACACGCTATGGCACCAATCAGCCCCAGCATTTT
>TRBJ1-1|TRBV19|13|.|.
CASSLGGNTEAFF
TGTGCCAGTAGTTTGGGGGGGAACACTGAAGCTTTCTTT
>TRBJ2-3|TRBV19|14|.|.
CASGGPTGADTQYF
TGTGCCAGTGGGGGGCCCACGGGGGCAGATACGCAGTATTTT
>TRBJ1-6|TRBV7-9|15|.|.
CASRNDRLGRSPLHF
TGTGCCAGCAGAAATGACAGGTTGGGACGATCACCCCTCCACTTT
>TRBJ2-1|TRBV6-1|15|.|.
CASSEYGLPLNEQFF
TGCGCCAGCAGTGAGTATGGCTTGCCCCTCAATGAGCAGTTCTTC
>TRBJ2-3|TRBV5-1|16|.|TRBD2
CASSLEGTSPLDTQYF
TGCGCCAGCAGCTTGGAAGGGACTAGTCCCTTAGATACGCAGTATTTT
>TRBJ2-1|TRBV2|12|.|.
CASSDSRPIQFF
TGTGCCAGCAGTGACAGTCGTCCGATTCAGTTCTTC
>TRBJ2-5|TRBV30|13|.|.
CACPRDNQETQYF
TGTGCCTGCCCCCGGGACAACCAAGAGACCCAGTACTTC
>TRBJ2-5|TRBV7-4|15|.|TRBD2
CASSDRRGGQETQYF
TGTGCCAGCAGCGACCGCCGGGGGGGCCAAGAGACCCAGTACTTC
>TRBJ2-1|TRBV10-3|12|.|.
CAISGGYNEQFF
TGTGCCATCAGTGGGGGGTACAATGAGCAGTTCTTC
>TRBJ2-7|TRBV2|13|.|TRBD2
CASRAGEPYEQYF
TGTGCCAGCAGGGCGGGAGAACCATACGAGCAGTACTTC
>TRBJ1-1|TRBV5-5|13|.|.
CASSQLKETEAFF
TGTGCCAGCAGTCAGCTTAAGGAGACTGAAGCTTTCTTT
>TRBJ1-3|TRBV30|13|.|.
CAWSQGPGNTIYF
TGTGCCTGGAGCCAGGGACCCGGAAACACCATATATTTT
>TRBJ2-1|TRBV5-5|17|.|.
CASSLAGTGLVQLEQFF
TGTGCCAGCAGCTTGGCCGGGACAGGACTAGTACAATTAGAGCAGTTCTTC
>TRBJ2-5|TRBV19|15|.|.
CASSRVNEDQETQYF
TGTGCCAGTAGTAGAGTGAACGAAGACCAAGAGACCCAGTACTTC
>TRBJ2-1|TRBV18|16|few|.
CASSPNLGPRGDEQFF
TGTGCCAGCTCACCAAACCTGGGGCCTAGGGGCGATGAGCAGTTCTTC
>TRBJ2-7|TRBV10-3|13|.|.
CAISESEESEQYF
TGTGCCATCAGTGAGTCCGAGGAATCCGAGCAGTACTTC
>TRBJ2-1|TRBV19|15|.|TRBD2
CASSGGTSAYNEQFF
TGTGCCAGTAGTGGGGGGACTAGCGCTTACAATGAGCAGTTCTTC
>TRBJ2-7|TRBV2|13|.|.
CASLTASSYEQYF
TGTGCCAGCTTGACCGCGAGCTCCTACGAGCAGTACTTC
>TRBJ2-7|TRBV27|13|.|TRBD2
CASGLAGAYEQYF
TGTGCCAGCGGACTAGCGGGGGCCTACGAGCAGTACTTC
>TRBJ1-1|TRBV19|15|.|TRBD1
CASSTRDRGVAEAFF
TGTGCCAGTAGTACCCGGGACAGGGGGGTCGCTGAAGCTTTCTTT
>TRBJ2-2|TRBV28|14|.|.
CASSLAGNTGELFF
TGTGCCAGCAGTTTGGCGGGAAACACCGGGGAGCTGTTTTTT
>TRBJ2-3|TRBV28|11|.|.
CASGGTDTQYF
TGTGCCAGCGGGGGCACAGATACGCAGTATTTT
>TRBJ2-3|TRBV11-2|14|.|.
CASSLEFSTDTQYF
TGTGCCAGCAGCTTAGAGTTTAGCACAGATACGCAGTATTTT
>TRBJ2-7|TRBV7-9|13|few|.
CASRWGNSYEQYF
TGTGCCAGCAGATGGGGGAACTCCTACGAGCAGTACTTC
>TRBJ1-2|TRBV5-4|19|.|TRBD1
CASSSPREQAGGRTNGYTF
TGTGCCAGCAGCTCCCCACGTGAGCAAGCAGGGGGACGGACCAATGGCTACACCTTC
>TRBJ1-2|TRBV29-1|13|.|TRBD1
CSASDRGDYGYTF
TGCAGCGCCTCGGACAGGGGAGACTATGGCTACACCTTC
>TRBJ2-2|TRBV7-9|18|.|TRBD1
CASSPQGVAGSNTGELFF
TGTGCCAGCAGCCCCCAGGGGGTGGCGGGCTCGAACACCGGGGAGCTGTTTTTT
>TRBJ2-5|TRBV5-1|14|.|.
CASSTMADGGTQYF
TGCGCCAGCAGCACAATGGCGGATGGGGGGACCCAGTACTTC
>TRBJ2-1|TRBV29-1|13|.|.
CSADTFSYNEQFF
TGCAGCGCTGATACGTTCTCCTACAATGAGCAGTTCTTC
>TRBJ1-2|TRBV19|14|.|TRBD1
CASSIGQGIYGYTF
TGTGCCAGTAGTATAGGACAGGGGATATATGGCTACACCTTC
>TRBJ2-7|TRBV14|13|.|.
CASSPGRSYEQYF
TGTGCCAGCAGCCCAGGACGGTCCTACGAGCAGTACTTC
>TRBJ1-1|TRBV5-1|15|many|TRBD1
CASSARPGQGTEAFF
TGCGCCAGCAGCGCAAGACCGGGACAGGGAACTGAAGCTTTCTTT
>TRBJ2-7|TRBV10-3|13|once|.
CASMTGGGDEQYF
TGTGCCAGCATGACCGGAGGGGGCGACGAGCAGTACTTC
>TRBJ1-4|TRBV2|13|.|.
CASRAVSGEKLFF
TGTGCCAGCAGGGCAGTTTCGGGAGAAAAACTGTTTTTT
>TRBJ2-3|TRBV7-9|15|.|TRBD2
CASSSSGSPSDTQYF
TGTGCCAGCAGCAGTAGCGGGAGTCCCTCAGATACGCAGTATTTT